Below are 29 T cell receptor beta chains sequenced from a single sample in a study of blood T cell repertoires in COVID-19. Sequenced by immunoSEQ multiplex PCR; TCRdb stores in-frame clones only, minus some. This sample has more than 25,000 clones, with 83% found just once. Sequences were obtained from peripheral blood. These receptors all stem from a man in his 70s with active COVID-19.

V is TRBV7-9 and J is TRBJ1-1, with a tentative D call TRBD1 (5 bases). The germline gives CDR1 SEHNR, CDR2 FQNEAQ (reference sequence). The germline V and J ends were trimmed by 5 bases and 1 base, with 14 bases remaining between them. The CDR3 is 15 amino acids. The CDR3 sequence: CASSASGLSNTEAFF. The DNA of the CDR3 is TGTGCCAGCAGCGCCTCGGGACTTTCGAACACTGAAGCTTTCTTT.

The chain links TRBV15 to TRBJ2-2; D is unresolved. The CDR3 contains 14 residues. Germline V lookup: CDR1 LNHNV, CDR2 YYDKDF (reference sequence). The germline V and J ends were trimmed by 1 base and 1 base, with 4 bases remaining between them. In DNA, the CDR3 is TGTGCCACCAGCAGAGGGAGGAACACCGGGGAGCTGTTTTTT. It yields the protein CATSRGRNTGELFF.

The chain is built from TRBV27 and TRBJ1-5; TRBD1 might be the D (5 bases). From germline, CDR1 is MNHEY and CDR2 SMNVEV (reference sequence). The CDR3 has 15 amino acids. V dropped 4 bases and J dropped 4 bases, with 14 bases sitting between them. The CDR3 loop reads CASSSPGLNNQPQHF. Here the CDR3 DNA reads TGTGCCAGCAGTTCACCGGGACTCAATAATCAGCCCCAGCATTTT.

This clone was detected only a few times. The rearrangement links TRBV25-1 to TRBJ2-1, with TRBD2 matching 9 bases. This CDR3 has 15 residues. With 3 bases clipped from V and 6 bases from J, the junction kept 6 bases outside the gene matches. CDR1 and CDR2 (germline): MGHDK, SYGVNS. This CDR3 reads CASSDAASGVNEQFF. The CDR3 DNA follows: TGTGCCAGCAGTGATGCGGCTAGCGGGGTCAATGAGCAGTTCTTC.

The V and J genes are TRBV7-9 and TRBJ1-6, with D possibly matching TRBD1 (6 bases). CDR1 and CDR2 (germline): SEHNR, FQNEAQ (reference sequence). V was cut by 4 bases and J by 11 bases, with 12 bases left in between. The CDR3 runs 13 residues. Here the CDR3 reads CASSSEAGAPLHF. DNA of the CDR3: TGTGCCAGCAGCTCCGAGGCAGGGGCACCCCTCCACTTT.

This chain's CDR3 is CASSPSGNSYEQYF. The CDR3 DNA reads TGCGCCAGCAGCCCTAGCGGGAACTCGTACGAGCAGTACTTC. The V gene is TRBV5-1, the J gene TRBJ2-7; 9 nucleotides match TRBD2. The germline V gene has CDR1 SGHRS and CDR2 YFSETQ. Trimming cost V 4 bases and J 4 bases; bases outside gene matches: 6. The length of the CDR3 is 14 residues. Variable domain in full (rest from reference TRBV5-1 and TRBJ2-7): KAGVTQTPRYLIKTRGQQVTLSCSPISGHRSVSWYQQTPGQGLQFLFEYFSETQRNKGNFPGRFSGRQFSNSRSEMNVSTLELGDSALYLCASSPSGNSYEQYFGPGTRLTVT.

The V call is TRBV11-2, the J call TRBJ2-3; the match to TRBD2 covers 10 bases. The CDR3 has 15 residues. In germline, CDR1 is SGHAT, CDR2 FQNNGV. After removal of 5 bases from V and 5 bases from J, the junction contained 7 bases not matched to a gene. In DNA, the CDR3 is TGTGCCAGCAGCCCCCTTTGGACTAGCGGAGATACGCAGTATTTT. Amino acids: CASSPLWTSGDTQYF.

The rearrangement links TRBV7-9 to TRBJ1-1, with D hard to call. CDR1 is SEHNR and CDR2 is FQNEAQ in the germline V gene (reference sequence). V lost 2 bases, J lost 0 bases, and 7 bases lay in between. This CDR3 contains 14 residues. The DNA for the CDR3 is TGTGCCAGCAGCTTATCGAGAGTGAACACTGAAGCTTTCTTT. The encoded protein is CASSLSRVNTEAFF.

The CDR3 DNA reads as TGCGCCAGCAGCCAAGAACGACCCGGGTTATATGGCTACACCTTC. Its protein product is CASSQERPGLYGYTF. This chain links TRBV4-1 with TRBJ1-2; no definite D call. Germline CDR1 is MGHRA and CDR2 is YSYEKL. The CDR3 runs 15 residues. The V and J ends lost 0 bases and 5 bases respectively, with 13 bases between them.

In DNA, the CDR3 is TGTGCCAGCAGCTTAGATGCCGGAACAGGGGTCTATGGCTACACCTTC. Translation: CASSLDAGTGVYGYTF. The chain employs TRBV11-2 and TRBJ1-2; 7 bases match TRBD1. CDR1 and CDR2 (germline): SGHAT, FQNNGV. The CDR3 is 16 amino acids. J gave up 4 bases and V 0 bases, and 8 bases lay outside the gene matches.

The rearrangement joins TRBV19 to TRBJ2-7, with D unresolved. This CDR3 has 14 amino acids. Trimming pared 3 bases from V and 0 bases from J, leaving 9 bases between. The germline gives CDR1 LNHDA, CDR2 SQIVND (reference sequence). The CDR3 DNA reads as TGTGCCAGTAGTATCCGCGGCCGCTCCTACGAGCAGTACTTC. Amino acids: CASSIRGRSYEQYF. Full variable domain (outside the CDR3, taken from reference TRBV19 and TRBJ2-7): DGGITQSPKYLFRKEGQNVTLSCEQNLNHDAMYWYRQDPGQGLRLIYYSQIVNDFQKGDIAEGYSVSREKKESFPLTVTSAQKNPTAFYLCASSIRGRSYEQYFGPGTRLTVT.

Only a few counts were recorded for this clone. The J gene is TRBJ2-7, the V gene TRBV7-9; 7 bases are shared with TRBD1. CDR1 is SEHNR, CDR2 FQNEAQ, per germline (reference sequence). J was trimmed by 3 bases and V by 2 bases; bases with no gene match: 7. The CDR3 is 15 residues long. The CDR3 DNA follows: TGTGCCAGCAGCTTAAAAGGGGGCCAGGACTACGAGCAGTACTTC. The encoded protein is CASSLKGGQDYEQYF.

The V and J genes are TRBV19 and TRBJ2-2; 12 positions agree with TRBD2. There are 14 residues in the CDR3. Germline V lookup: CDR1 LNHDA, CDR2 SQIVND (reference sequence). V lost 8 bases to trimming and J lost 3 bases; unmatched junction nucleotides: 1. The CDR3 reads CASRLAGDTGELFF. The CDR3 DNA is TGTGCCAGTCGACTAGCGGGAGACACCGGGGAGCTGTTTTTT. Drawing the rest from reference TRBV19 and TRBJ2-2, the complete variable domain is DGGITQSPKYLFRKEGQNVTLSCEQNLNHDAMYWYRQDPGQGLRLIYYSQIVNDFQKGDIAEGYSVSREKKESFPLTVTSAQKNPTAFYLCASRLAGDTGELFFGEGSRLTVL.

The chain uses TRBV30 and TRBJ1-1, with D unclear. The CDR3 contains 13 residues. V was shortened by 1 base and J by 10 bases, with 16 bases between the two germline ends. In germline, CDR1 is GTSNPN, CDR2 SVGIG (reference sequence). CDR3 residues: CAWSEVDSSRAFF. The CDR3 DNA sequence: TGTGCCTGGAGTGAGGTCGACTCTAGTAGAGCTTTCTTT.

This chain joins TRBV5-1 and TRBJ1-4; the match to TRBD1 covers 7 bases. With 6 bases clipped from V and 8 bases from J, the junction kept 16 bases outside the gene matches. The CDR3 spans 16 residues. CDR1 is SGHRS and CDR2 is YFSETQ in the germline V gene. CDR3 in DNA: TGCGCCAGCACCCCCGGGACAGTTACGGGAAGAGAAAAACTGTTTTTT. It translates to CASTPGTVTGREKLFF.

The chain carries TRBV2 and TRBJ1-5, with 7 bases that match TRBD1. The CDR3 loop spans 18 amino acids. V shed 6 bases, J shed 5 bases, and the junction held 19 bases outside the gene matches. Germline CDR1 reads SNHLY; CDR2 reads FYNNEI. CDR3 loop: CASSSGPKGQDFHQPQHF. Written as DNA, the CDR3 is TGTGCCAGCAGCTCCGGACCGAAAGGACAGGACTTCCATCAGCCCCAGCATTTT.

The chain employs TRBV28 and TRBJ2-5; 7 bases are a match to TRBD2. The CDR3 consists of 14 residues. CDR1 is MDHEN, CDR2 SYDVKM, per germline. The J segment lost 1 base and the V segment lost 3 bases, leaving 2 bases of the junction unmatched. The CDR3 spells CASSLGGPQETQYF. CDR3 in DNA: TGTGCCAGCAGTTTGGGAGGGCCCCAAGAGACCCAGTACTTC.

The chain carries TRBV6-5 and TRBJ1-3, with D possibly matching TRBD1 (5 bases). The CDR3 sequence is 12 residues long. Germline-derived CDR1 and CDR2 are MNHEY and SVGAGI. Trimming shortened V by 8 bases and J by 3 bases, and 8 bases separated the two germline ends. The DNA for the CDR3 is TGTGCCAGCCGGGGGAATGGAAACACCATATATTTT. Amino acid sequence: CASRGNGNTIYF.

The chain recombines TRBV3-1 (or the pseudogene TRBV3-2) with TRBJ2-7; 14 nucleotides match TRBD2. The CDR3 has 16 amino acids. V was pared by 4 bases and J by 7 bases, with 9 bases of the junction left unmatched. Germline CDR1 reads LGHDT; CDR2 reads YNNKEL (reference sequence). CDR3 nucleotides: TGTGCCAGCAGCCGGAGGGGACTAGCGGGAGCTCGGGAGCAGTACTTC. Its translation: CASSRRGLAGAREQYF.

The chain recombines TRBV9 with TRBJ2-3, with a weak D call TRBD2 (5 bases). Trimming took 0 bases from V and 10 from J, leaving 18 bases between them. Per the germline V gene, CDR1 is SGDLS and CDR2 is YYNGEE. The CDR3 has 15 amino acids. The CDR3 DNA sequence: TGTGCCAGCAGCGTAGTTGGTAGCGTAAAGGGTGCGCAGTATTTT. This encodes CASSVVGSVKGAQYF.

This clone turned up a few times. The genes are TRBV2 and TRBJ2-7; TRBD2 agrees at 12 bases. The germline gives CDR1 SNHLY, CDR2 FYNNEI. After removal of 10 bases from V and 3 bases from J, the junction contained 7 bases not matched to a gene. The CDR3 extends over 14 amino acids. The CDR3 bases are TGTGCCACCCAGGGACTAGCGGGCTACTACGAGCAGTACTTC. It is translated as CATQGLAGYYEQYF.

The chain recombines TRBV5-1 with TRBJ2-1, with TRBD2 matching over 8 bases. The germline V gene encodes CDR1 SGHRS and CDR2 YFSETQ. The CDR3 runs to 17 residues. Trimming cost V 0 bases and J 0 bases; bases outside gene matches: 5. CDR3 in amino acids: CASSLGSGGRSYNEQFF. In DNA, the CDR3 is TGCGCCAGCAGCTTGGGCAGCGGGGGCCGCTCCTACAATGAGCAGTTCTTC.

This rearrangement joins TRBV5-6 to TRBJ2-5, with D hard to call. V lost 1 base, J lost 5 bases, and 12 bases lay in between. The germline gives CDR1 SGHDT, CDR2 YYEEEE. This CDR3 region has 14 residues. The CDR3, as DNA: TGTGCCAGCAGCTTGTTGGGCGCCCGGGAGACCCAGTACTTC. It encodes CASSLLGARETQYF.

The sample holds a few counts of this clone. J is TRBJ2-7 and V is TRBV6-5, with 12 positions matching TRBD1. With 2 bases clipped from V and 9 bases from J, the junction kept 2 bases outside the gene matches. Germline V gene lookup returns CDR1 MNHEY and CDR2 SVGAGI. This CDR3 is 13 amino acids long. CDR3 coding DNA: TGTGCCAGCAGTTACGGGACAGGGGGCGGGCAGTACTTC. Protein sequence: CASSYGTGGGQYF.

The CDR3 reads CASSLLGRYNEQFF. The DNA for the CDR3 is TGTGCCAGCAGCCTACTAGGACGATACAATGAGCAGTTCTTC. The V and J genes are TRBV3-1 (or the pseudogene TRBV3-2) and TRBJ2-1, with a possible D match to TRBD2 (5 bases). CDR1 and CDR2 from the germline V gene are LGHDT and YNNKEL (reference sequence). V was clipped by 4 bases and J by 4 bases, with 11 bases between them. There are 14 residues in the CDR3.

The chain links TRBV7-3 to TRBJ2-1, with D unresolved. CDR3 length: 13 amino acids. V dropped 2 bases and J dropped 9 bases, with 11 bases sitting between them. Germline loops: CDR1 SGHTA, CDR2 FQGTGA. CDR3 in amino acids: CASSLQRGGEQFF. CDR3 bases: TGTGCCAGCAGCTTACAAAGAGGTGGTGAGCAGTTCTTC. Drawing the rest from reference TRBV7-3 and TRBJ2-1, the complete variable domain is GAGVSQTPSNKVTEKGKYVELRCDPISGHTALYWYRQSLGQGPEFLIYFQGTGAADDSGLPNDRFFAVRPEGSVSTLKIQRTERGDSAVYLCASSLQRGGEQFFGPGTRLTVL.

This chain's CDR3 is CASSQSGRGGTEAFF. As DNA, the CDR3 is TGTGCCAGCAGCCAATCGGGACGGGGGGGCACTGAAGCTTTCTTT. This chain uses TRBV16 with TRBJ1-1; TRBD1 might be the D (5 bases). The CDR3 has 15 residues. Germline assignment: CDR1 KGHSY and CDR2 FQNENV. Deletions cut 0 bases from V and 4 bases from J, with 12 bases between.

This clone was seen a few times. The V and J genes are TRBV19 and TRBJ2-1; 8 nucleotides agree with TRBD2. The CDR3 sequence is 17 residues long. From germline, CDR1 is LNHDA and CDR2 SQIVND (reference sequence). V was pared by 3 bases and J by 7 bases, with 14 bases of the junction left unmatched. CDR3 residues: CASSIGAGAGGLNEQFF. CDR3 bases: TGTGCCAGTAGTATTGGGGCCGGGGCGGGAGGTTTGAATGAGCAGTTCTTC. Drawing the rest from reference TRBV19 and TRBJ2-1, the complete variable domain is DGGITQSPKYLFRKEGQNVTLSCEQNLNHDAMYWYRQDPGQGLRLIYYSQIVNDFQKGDIAEGYSVSREKKESFPLTVTSAQKNPTAFYLCASSIGAGAGGLNEQFFGPGTRLTVL.

This chain links TRBV28 with TRBJ1-3; 11 bases match TRBD1. The CDR3 is made up of 17 amino acids. Trimming at V came to 4 bases and at J to 4 bases, leaving 9 bases not matched to a gene. Germline CDR1 and CDR2: MDHEN and SYDVKM. The CDR3: CASSWDRGSYPGNTIYF. The CDR3 coding sequence is TGTGCCAGCAGTTGGGACAGGGGGAGTTATCCGGGAAACACCATATATTTT.